Each of the 16 T cell receptor beta chains below was sequenced from the same sample in a study of cytomegalovirus exposure and HLA in healthy donors. This PCR relied on a set of 60 Vbeta primers and 13 Jbeta primers. Libraries were prepared by immunoSEQ multiplex PCR; TCRdb keeps only in-frame clonotypes and omits some of them. Of over 150,000 clones listed, about four fifths are singletons. Sequenced: PBMCs. The source of these receptors is a male donor in good health and CMV-seronegative.

This clone was recorded a few times. This chain joins TRBV6-6 and TRBJ2-6, with 10 bases fitting TRBD2. Germline trimming cut 4 bases from V and 4 bases from J; bases unmatched to any gene: 4. This CDR3 comprises 16 residues. Germline V lookup: CDR1 MNHNY, CDR2 SVGAGI (reference sequence). Here the CDR3 DNA reads TGTGCCAGCAGTTCCGGGACTAGCGACGGGGCCAACGTCCTGACTTTC. Translation: CASSSGTSDGANVLTF.

V and J are TRBV18 and TRBJ2-3, with D perhaps TRBD1 (6 bases). The CDR3 totals 15 residues. Germline-derived CDR1 and CDR2 are KGHSH and LQKENI. Trimming left V 3 bases short and J 3 bases short, with 13 bases between. The CDR3 reads CASSPNYQGTDTQYF. The CDR3 DNA is TGTGCCAGCTCACCGAATTACCAGGGGACAGATACGCAGTATTTT.

The chain employs TRBV6-5 and TRBJ2-3; 7 bases align to TRBD2. There are 14 residues in the CDR3. Per germline, CDR1 MNHEY and CDR2 SVGAGI. The trim removed 7 bases at V and 9 bases at J, leaving 13 bases unmatched. The CDR3 DNA follows: TGTGCCAGCACTCAAACGGTTGGCGGGAGAACGCAGTATTTT. Protein: CASTQTVGGRTQYF.

The CDR3 reads CASSVGTSVTYEQYF. Written as DNA, the CDR3 is TGTGCCAGCAGCGTAGGGACTAGCGTCACCTACGAGCAGTACTTC. The rearrangement uses TRBV9 and TRBJ2-7, with TRBD2 matching over 9 bases. Germline V gene lookup returns CDR1 SGDLS and CDR2 YYNGEE. V trimming: 0 bases; J trimming: 2 bases; junction bases outside the gene matches: 3. There are 15 residues in the CDR3.

This chain connects TRBV2 to TRBJ1-3; 8 positions agree with TRBD1. This CDR3 has 16 amino acids. The J segment lost 2 bases and the V segment lost 7 bases, leaving 10 bases of the junction unmatched. The germline gives CDR1 SNHLY, CDR2 FYNNEI. The CDR3 bases are TGTGCCAGCAATTTACAGGGGGTAGCTGCTGGAAACACCATATATTTT. The encoded protein is CASNLQGVAAGNTIYF.

This chain connects TRBV30 to TRBJ1-1; possibly TRBD1 for D (6 bases). V was clipped by 3 bases and J by 3 bases, with 14 bases between them. The germline CDR1 and CDR2 sequences are GTSNPN and SVGIG (reference sequence). This CDR3 has 14 residues. CDR3 residues: CAWRQGPTYTEAFF. As DNA, the CDR3 is TGTGCCTGGAGGCAGGGGCCGACCTACACTGAAGCTTTCTTT.

This chain uses TRBV28 with TRBJ2-3; 12 bases align to TRBD2. Germline V gene data show CDR1 as MDHEN and CDR2 as SYDVKM. V lost 7 bases to trimming and J lost 1 base; unmatched junction nucleotides: 15. This CDR3 comprises 19 residues. CDR3 sequence reads: CASNSLGGTSGPGTDTQYF. The CDR3 bases are TGTGCCAGCAACTCCTTGGGCGGGACTAGCGGGCCGGGCACAGATACGCAGTATTTT.

The chain carries TRBV9 and TRBJ2-3; 9 positions agree with TRBD1. Germline CDR1 and CDR2: SGDLS and YYNGEE. J lost 5 bases, V lost 3 bases, and 13 bases had no gene match. The CDR3 extends over 17 amino acids. The chain's CDR3 is CASSESTGGGVRDTQYF. The CDR3 region has the DNA TGTGCCAGCAGCGAGAGTACAGGGGGCGGGGTAAGAGATACGCAGTATTTT. Based on the CDR3 plus reference TRBV9 and TRBJ2-3, the full variable domain is DSGVTQTPKHLITATGQRVTLRCSPRSGDLSVYWYQQSLDQGLQFLIQYYNGEERAKGNILERFSAQQFPDLHSELNLSSLELGDSALYFCASSESTGGGVRDTQYFGPGTRLTVL.

This chain links TRBV6-5 with TRBJ1-5; no clear D. The CDR3 runs to 13 residues. Looked up from germline, CDR1 is MNHEY and CDR2 is SVGAGI. V was shortened by 2 bases and J by 6 bases, with 8 bases between the two germline ends. CDR3 in amino acids: CASSYGGGQPQHF. The CDR3 DNA reads as TGTGCCAGCAGTTACGGTGGAGGTCAGCCCCAGCATTTT.

The CDR3 loop reads CASSPKGRQGGNTEAFF. The CDR3 bases are TGTGCCAGCAGCCCAAAGGGGCGACAGGGGGGCAACACTGAAGCTTTCTTT. The V and J genes are TRBV2 and TRBJ1-1; 9 positions agree with TRBD1. CDR1 is SNHLY, CDR2 FYNNEI, per germline. CDR3 length equals 17 residues. V was clipped by 6 bases and J by 2 bases; unmatched bases: 13.

The J gene is TRBJ2-1, the V gene TRBV30, with D perhaps TRBD2 (5 bases). The CDR3 sequence is 15 residues long. With 7 bases removed from V and 7 bases from J, the gap between germline ends came to 23 bases. CDR1 is GTSNPN and CDR2 is SVGIG in the germline V gene (reference sequence). As DNA, the CDR3 is TGTGCCTTTCTCTCACCCGGGATCTACGTTAATGAGCAGTTCTTC. Protein sequence: CAFLSPGIYVNEQFF.

The chain recombines TRBV6-6 with TRBJ1-5; D possibly corresponds to TRBD1 (6 bases). Germline CDR1 MNHNY, CDR2 SVGAGI (reference sequence). The CDR3 contains 14 residues. V was trimmed by 6 bases and J by 2 bases, leaving 11 bases between them. Here the CDR3 reads CASRQGGGNQPQHF. The DNA of the CDR3 is TGTGCCAGCAGACAGGGAGGGGGCAATCAGCCCCAGCATTTT.

The chain has TRBV7-9 and TRBJ1-6; D may be TRBD1 (5 bases). V shed 3 bases and J shed 6 bases, with 12 bases lying between them. The germline gives CDR1 SEHNR, CDR2 FQNEAQ (reference sequence). This CDR3 has 15 amino acids. Here the CDR3 DNA reads TGTGCCAGCAGCTTGTGGGGCAGTCTTAATTCACCCCTCCACTTT. It codes for CASSLWGSLNSPLHF.

There are a few counts of this clone. This rearrangement joins TRBV6-5 to TRBJ1-1; D not resolved. The CDR3 spans 15 residues. Germline V gene data show CDR1 as MNHEY and CDR2 as SVGAGI. Trimming stripped 2 bases from V and 0 bases from J, with 10 bases between. CDR3 bases: TGTGCCAGCAGTTACGGTACAGAGATGAACACTGAAGCTTTCTTT. This encodes CASSYGTEMNTEAFF.

In its sample, this clone was seen a few times. V usage is TRBV9 and J usage is TRBJ1-1; TRBD1 aligns across 10 bases. This CDR3 is built from 16 residues. Germline trimming cut 0 bases from V and 4 bases from J; bases unmatched to any gene: 6. Germline values: CDR1 SGDLS, CDR2 YYNGEE. Here the CDR3 DNA reads TGTGCCAGCAGCGTAGCAACAGGACAGGGGGGCACTGAAGCTTTCTTT. It encodes CASSVATGQGGTEAFF. Supplemented by reference TRBV9 and TRBJ1-1, the full variable domain reads DSGVTQTPKHLITATGQRVTLRCSPRSGDLSVYWYQQSLDQGLQFLIQYYNGEERAKGNILERFSAQQFPDLHSELNLSSLELGDSALYFCASSVATGQGGTEAFFGQGTRLTVV.

The chain combines TRBV21-1 with TRBJ2-1; TRBD2, as called in the table, went unchecked against the DNA. TRBV21-1 is tagged as a pseudogene. The CDR3 contains 17 residues. Written as DNA, the CDR3 is TGTGCCAGCAGCCCCCGAAAGAGAAGCGCATGTAAGAATGAGCAGTTCTTC. This translates into CASSPRKRSACKNEQFF.